The present entry profiles one TCR beta chain with its context. Its antigen remains unknown. The data belong to a study of post-analysis software for immune sequencing data. About the study: As for disease course, relapsing-remitting, secondary progressive and progressive-relapsing multiple sclerosis were all included.

The CDR3 has 14 amino acids. V was clipped by 6 bases and J by 7 bases, with 15 bases between them. Every TCR beta cDNA library bore unique molecular identifiers. TCRdb itself ran the PCR reads through MiXCR, one entry per CDR3 protein. The sample comprises under 900,000 distinct CDR3 sequences, under 70% of which are singletons, and approximately 4.4% rests with the top ten. Points from the study as a whole: Significantly lower normalized Chao1 diversity was seen in multiple sclerosis patients than in controls. In patients, 4 to 6 TRBV segments were more frequent than in controls, with TRBV5-6, TRBV5-1 and TRBV20-1 among them.

The rearrangement joins TRBV12-3 or TRBV12-4 to TRBJ1-4; D remains unclear. The clonotype was recovered from a girl aged 10 to 17 with multiple sclerosis. Sequencing was carried out using blood. CDR3 loop: CASRKRLQGEKLFF. The CDR3 DNA sequence: TGTGCCAGCAGAAAGAGGCTCCAAGGTGAAAAACTGTTTTTT.